A selection of T cell receptor beta chains follows, all from one sample in a study of cytomegalovirus exposure and HLA in healthy donors. Method: immunoSEQ multiplex PCR; TCRdb's copy keeps in-frame clones and lacks some. The data contain about 43,000 clones, roughly 77% of them seen just once; the ten biggest clones take up 1.4%. Sequencing was performed on PBMCs. Receptor source: a man younger than 45 in good health and CMV-seronegative. The conserved cysteine and the conserved F or W are not part of the CDR3 here. Clone size is given for some rows only: seen once, a few or many times, or a class if the clone is expanded.

>15|NA|TRBJ2-7|TRBV30
AWSIWVTSGRGHEQY
>12|few|TRBJ1-1|TRBV4-3
ASSQDRGIGEAF
>11|few|TRBJ2-1|TRBV29-1
SVGSGAYNEQF
>12|NA|TRBJ1-2|TRBV7-2
ASRPPSGVYGYT
>9|NA|TRBJ1-2|TRBV6-5
ASSSGYGYT
>14|NA|TRBJ2-3|TRBV5-4
ASSLATASSTDTQY
>12|NA|TRBJ2-7|TRBV13
ASSPPGLSYEQY
>11|NA|TRBJ2-3|TRBV7-3
ASSFGVADTQY
>10|NA|TRBJ1-1|TRBV6-6
ASRDRGAEAF
>13|NA|TRBJ2-1|TRBV7-9
ASSLPAGGLSEQF
>13|NA|TRBJ2-3|TRBV4-2
ASSQPQPSTDTQY
>13|NA|TRBJ2-1|TRBV5-1
ASSSTGVTYNEQF
>11|NA|TRBJ2-7|TRBV7-2
ASSLQGTYEQY
>14|NA|TRBJ2-1|TRBV18
ASSPPSGRVGNEQF
>13|NA|TRBJ1-2|TRBV4-3
ASSQDGTGRYGYT
>12|NA|TRBJ2-1|TRBV7-2
ASSLRGSGVEQF
>12|NA|TRBJ2-7|TRBV5-1
ASSLVSGSYEQY
>14|NA|TRBJ2-3|TRBV5-4
ASGVGQDRSTDTQY
>13|NA|TRBJ2-1|TRBV4-3
ASRDLQGEYNEQF
>13|NA|TRBJ2-1|TRBV4-1
ASSQEPGLINEQF
>12|NA|TRBJ2-7|TRBV9
ASSGGQGDYEQY
>12|NA|TRBJ2-5|TRBV28
ASSPRLYQETQY
>14|NA|TRBJ2-2|TRBV5-4
ASSSVTGYNTGELF
>14|few|TRBJ2-2|TRBV18
ASSPWETTITGELF
>13|NA|TRBJ2-7|TRBV4-1
ASSRVTGTSAEQY
>13|NA|TRBJ1-5|TRBV28
ASSPSGAYNQPQH
>14|NA|TRBJ2-7|TRBV19
ASSPPLSLGHYEQY
>12|NA|TRBJ1-3|TRBV7-9
ASSAGGAGNTIY
>13|NA|TRBJ2-2|TRBV7-2
ASNLLAGGTGELF
>12|NA|TRBJ2-1|TRBV5-5
ASSLLREYNEQF
>13|NA|TRBJ2-1|TRBV18
ASSPQPGLAEERF
>12|NA|TRBJ1-3|TRBV7-9
ASSIQGTGNTIY
>14|NA|TRBJ2-3|TRBV4-1
ASSYGTSGRADTQY
>14|NA|TRBJ1-3|TRBV6-1
ASSERGTASGNTIY
>14|NA|TRBJ2-3|TRBV11-1
ASSAGRATHTDTQY
>12|NA|TRBJ1-5|TRBV6-6
ASSYTGSNQPQH
>15|NA|TRBJ2-1|TRBV7-8
ASSGASGFPSYNEQF
>10|NA|TRBJ2-1|TRBV4-2
ASSPGGGWQF
>11|NA|TRBJ2-1|TRBV10-3
AIAGTISNEQF
>11|once|TRBJ2-7|TRBV9
ASSPDLYYEQY
>12|NA|TRBJ1-5|TRBV2
ASRPGQGNQPQH
>13|NA|TRBJ2-7|TRBV14
ASSQIRTGPYEQY
>13|NA|TRBJ2-3|TRBV11-3
ASSLGLAGDDTQY
>12|NA|TRBJ1-2|TRBV19
ASSIVGRGYGYT
>12|NA|TRBJ2-7|TRBV10-1
ASSEGQGIMSQY
>11|NA|TRBJ1-5|TRBV7-2
ASTIDRYQPQH
>13|few|TRBJ2-7|TRBV25-1
ASSDPGSAGLEQY
>15|NA|TRBJ1-1|TRBV5-8
ASTLPYSSPRNTEAF
>11|NA|TRBJ2-1|TRBV9
ASNLLIGGEQF
>13|NA|TRBJ2-1|TRBV5-6
ASSLRLAGVNEQF
>12|NA|TRBJ1-1|TRBV6-6
ASSLQGMNTEAF
>13|NA|TRBJ2-2|TRBV18
ASSGQSVNTGELF
>14|NA|TRBJ1-5|TRBV6-6
ASSSVDRLSNQPQH
>12|once|TRBJ2-2|TRBV9
ASSAQGNTGELF
>16|NA|TRBJ2-2|TRBV4-2
ASSQGMWTSTSAGELF
>13|once|TRBJ1-5|TRBV15
ATSRGQPNNQPQH
>12|NA|TRBJ1-2|TRBV27
ASSFAVGPYGYT
>14|NA|TRBJ1-1|TRBV11-1
ASRSTGGVGNTEAF
>13|NA|TRBJ1-4|TRBV27
ASSPSDRFNEKLF